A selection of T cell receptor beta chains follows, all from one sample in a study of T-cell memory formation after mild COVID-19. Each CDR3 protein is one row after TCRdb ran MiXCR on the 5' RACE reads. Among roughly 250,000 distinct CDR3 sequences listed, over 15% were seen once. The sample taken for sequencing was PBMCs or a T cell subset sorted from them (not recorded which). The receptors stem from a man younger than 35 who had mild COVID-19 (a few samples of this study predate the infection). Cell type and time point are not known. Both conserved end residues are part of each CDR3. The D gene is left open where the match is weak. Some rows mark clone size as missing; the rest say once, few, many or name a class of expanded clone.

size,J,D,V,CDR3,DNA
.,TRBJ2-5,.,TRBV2,CASSEWTEYQETQYF,TGTGCCAGCAGTGAGTGGACAGAGTACCAAGAGACCCAGTACTTC
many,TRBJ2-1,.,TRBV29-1,CSVWGQGGDEQFF,TGCAGCGTCTGGGGGCAGGGGGGGGATGAGCAGTTCTTC
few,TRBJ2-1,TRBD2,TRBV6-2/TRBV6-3,CASSPLAGANNEQFF,TGTGCCAGCAGTCCACTAGCGGGCGCTAATAATGAGCAGTTCTTC
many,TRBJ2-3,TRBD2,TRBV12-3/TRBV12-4,CASSLVGRVESTDTQYF,TGTGCCAGCAGCCTTGTGGGGAGGGTGGAGAGCACAGATACGCAGTATTTT
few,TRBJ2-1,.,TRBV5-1,CASSTLAGAGSYNEQFF,TGCGCCAGCAGCACCCTTGCCGGAGCTGGCTCCTACAATGAGCAGTTCTTC
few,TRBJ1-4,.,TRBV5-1,CASSLLPGGANEKLFF,TGCGCCAGCAGCTTGTTGCCGGGGGGAGCTAATGAAAAACTGTTTTTT
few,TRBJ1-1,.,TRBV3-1,CASSRKLGDTEAFF,TGTGCCAGCAGCCGGAAATTGGGGGACACTGAAGCTTTCTTT
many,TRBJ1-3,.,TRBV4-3,CASSQAYKVITGNTIYF,TGCGCCAGCAGCCAAGCCTACAAGGTCATAACTGGAAACACCATATATTTT
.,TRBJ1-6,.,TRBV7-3,CASSLGAGQNSPLHF,TGTGCCAGCAGCTTAGGTGCGGGGCAGAATTCACCCCTCCACTTT
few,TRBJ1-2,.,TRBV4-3,CASSQDGESYGYTF,TGCGCCAGCAGCCAAGACGGGGAAAGCTATGGCTACACCTTC
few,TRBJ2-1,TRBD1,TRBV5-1,CASSWDRVGDNEQFF,TGCGCCAGCAGCTGGGACAGGGTAGGGGACAATGAGCAGTTCTTC
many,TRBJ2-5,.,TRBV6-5,CASSYFAGRGQETQYF,TGTGCCAGCAGTTACTTCGCAGGAAGGGGGCAAGAGACCCAGTACTTC
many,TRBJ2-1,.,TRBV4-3,CAASVRGALVGEQFF,TGCGCCGCAAGCGTTCGGGGGGCCTTGGTCGGTGAGCAGTTCTTC
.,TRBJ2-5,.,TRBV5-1,CATRGAETQYF,TGCGCCACCCGTGGGGCAGAGACCCAGTACTTC
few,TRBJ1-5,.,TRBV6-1,CASSGLRPQHF,TGTGCCAGCAGTGGGCTTAGGCCCCAGCATTTT
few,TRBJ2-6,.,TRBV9,CASSTGANVLTF,TGTGCCAGCAGCACCGGGGCCAACGTCCTGACTTTC
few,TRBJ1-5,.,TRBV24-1,CATSGPGQPQHF,TGTGCCACCAGTGGCCCCGGTCAGCCCCAGCATTTT
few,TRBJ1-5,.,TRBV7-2,CASSLRGGRGQPQHF,TGTGCCAGCAGCCTCCGAGGGGGGCGCGGGCAGCCCCAGCATTTT
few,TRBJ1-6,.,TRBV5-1,CASSLEAGNSPLHF,TGCGCCAGCAGCTTGGAGGCAGGGAATTCACCCCTCCACTTT
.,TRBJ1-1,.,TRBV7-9,CASSPLARGGNTEAFF,TGTGCCAGCAGCCCCTTGGCCAGGGGAGGGAACACTGAAGCTTTCTTT
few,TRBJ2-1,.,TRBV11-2,CASSFFGSSYNEQFF,TGTGCCAGCAGCTTCTTCGGGAGCTCCTACAATGAGCAGTTCTTC
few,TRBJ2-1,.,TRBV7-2,CASSSLGQFF,TGTGCCAGCAGCAGCCTGGGGCAGTTCTTC
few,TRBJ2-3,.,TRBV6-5,CASTDQGTDTQYF,TGTGCCAGCACCGACCAGGGGACAGATACGCAGTATTTT
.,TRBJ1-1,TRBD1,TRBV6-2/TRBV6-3,CASIEGALGTEAFF,TGTGCCAGCATTGAGGGGGCTCTAGGGACTGAAGCTTTCTTT
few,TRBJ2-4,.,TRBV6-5,CASSLGDSKNIQYF,TGTGCCAGCAGTTTAGGGGATTCCAAAAACATTCAGTACTTC
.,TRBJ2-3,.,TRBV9,CASSVGPSTPSQYF,TGTGCCAGCAGCGTCGGTCCTTCAACCCCTTCGCAGTATTTT
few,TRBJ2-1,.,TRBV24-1,CATAGQNYNEQFF,TGTGCCACCGCCGGACAAAATTACAATGAGCAGTTCTTC
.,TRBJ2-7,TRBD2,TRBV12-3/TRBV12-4,CASSLSSGDYEQYF,TGTGCCAGCAGTTTATCTAGCGGGGACTACGAGCAGTACTTC
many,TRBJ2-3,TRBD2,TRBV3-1,CASSQGRGADTQYF,TGTGCCAGCAGCCAAGGGCGGGGGGCAGATACGCAGTATTTT
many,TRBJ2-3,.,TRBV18,CASSPLLDTQYF,TGTGCCAGCTCACCTCTACTAGATACGCAGTATTTT
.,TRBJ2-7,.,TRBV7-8,CASSSRDFLTYEQYF,TGTGCCAGCAGCTCCCGGGACTTCCTCACCTACGAGCAGTACTTC